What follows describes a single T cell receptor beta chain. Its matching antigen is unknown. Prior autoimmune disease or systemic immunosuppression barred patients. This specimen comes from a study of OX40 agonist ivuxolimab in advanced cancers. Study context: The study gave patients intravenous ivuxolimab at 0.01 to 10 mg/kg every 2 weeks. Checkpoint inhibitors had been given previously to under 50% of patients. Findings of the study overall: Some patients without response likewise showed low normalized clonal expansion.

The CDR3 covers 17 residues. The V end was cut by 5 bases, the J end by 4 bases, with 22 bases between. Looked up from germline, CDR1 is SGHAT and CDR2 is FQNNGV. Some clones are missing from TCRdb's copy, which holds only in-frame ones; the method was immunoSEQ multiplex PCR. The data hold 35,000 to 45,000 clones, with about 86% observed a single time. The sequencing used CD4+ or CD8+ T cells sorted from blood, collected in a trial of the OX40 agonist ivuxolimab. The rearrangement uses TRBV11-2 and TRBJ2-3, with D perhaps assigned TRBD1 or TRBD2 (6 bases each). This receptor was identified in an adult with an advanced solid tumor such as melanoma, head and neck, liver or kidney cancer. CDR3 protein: CASSIWGAGASADTQYF. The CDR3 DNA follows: TGTGCCAGCAGCATATGGGGGGCAGGGGCGAGCGCAGATACGCAGTATTTT.